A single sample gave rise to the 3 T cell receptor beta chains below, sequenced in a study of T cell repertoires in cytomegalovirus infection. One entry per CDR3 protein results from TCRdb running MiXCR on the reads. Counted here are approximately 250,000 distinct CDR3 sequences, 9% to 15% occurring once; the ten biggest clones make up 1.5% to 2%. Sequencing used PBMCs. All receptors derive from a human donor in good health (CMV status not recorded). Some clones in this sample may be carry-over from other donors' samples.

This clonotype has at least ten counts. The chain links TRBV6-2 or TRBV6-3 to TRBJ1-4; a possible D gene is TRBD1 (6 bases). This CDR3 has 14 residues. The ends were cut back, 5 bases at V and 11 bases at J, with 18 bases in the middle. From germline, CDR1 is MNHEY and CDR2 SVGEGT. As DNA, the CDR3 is TGTGCCAGCAGTGAAACAGGGATACCACTTAAACTGTTTTTT. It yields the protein CASSETGIPLKLFF.

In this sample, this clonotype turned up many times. CDR3 residues: CASSPGPTPYEQYF. The CDR3, as DNA: TGTGCCAGCAGCCCGGGACCGACTCCCTACGAGCAGTACTTC. The rearrangement links TRBV7-2 to TRBJ2-7, with D perhaps being TRBD1 or TRBD2 (5 bases each). The CDR3 sequence is 14 residues long. Germline lookup yields CDR1 SGHTA and CDR2 FQGNSA. The V end was cut by 5 bases, the J end by 2 bases, with 13 bases between. Together with reference TRBV7-2 and TRBJ2-7, the CDR3 gives the full variable domain: GAGVSQSPSNKVTEKGKDVELRCDPISGHTALYWYRQSLGQGLEFLIYFQGNSAPDKSGLPSDRFSAERTGGSVSTLTIQRTQQEDSAVYLCASSPGPTPYEQYFGPGTRLTVT.

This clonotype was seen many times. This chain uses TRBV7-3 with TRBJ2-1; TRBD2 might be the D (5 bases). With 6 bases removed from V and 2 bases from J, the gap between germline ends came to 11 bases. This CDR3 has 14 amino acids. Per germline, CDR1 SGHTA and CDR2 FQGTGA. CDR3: CASSYSGAYNEQFF. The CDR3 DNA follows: TGTGCCAGCAGTTACAGCGGCGCCTACAATGAGCAGTTCTTC.